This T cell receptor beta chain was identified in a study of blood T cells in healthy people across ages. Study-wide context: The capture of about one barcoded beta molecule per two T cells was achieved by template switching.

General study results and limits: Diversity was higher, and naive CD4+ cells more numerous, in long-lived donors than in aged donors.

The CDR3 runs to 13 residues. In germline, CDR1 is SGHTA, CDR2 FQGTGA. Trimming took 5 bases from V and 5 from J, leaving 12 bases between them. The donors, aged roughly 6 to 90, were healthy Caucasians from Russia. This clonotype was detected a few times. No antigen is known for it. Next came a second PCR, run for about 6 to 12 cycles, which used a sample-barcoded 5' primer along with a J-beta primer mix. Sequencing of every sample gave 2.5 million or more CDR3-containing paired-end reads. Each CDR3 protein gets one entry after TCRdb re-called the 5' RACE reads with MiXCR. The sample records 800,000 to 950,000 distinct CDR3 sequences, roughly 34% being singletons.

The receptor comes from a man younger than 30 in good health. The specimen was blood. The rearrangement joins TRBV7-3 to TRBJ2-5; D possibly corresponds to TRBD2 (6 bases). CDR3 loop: CASSRGYLETQYF. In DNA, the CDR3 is TGTGCCAGCAGCCGGGGGTACTTGGAGACCCAGTACTTC.